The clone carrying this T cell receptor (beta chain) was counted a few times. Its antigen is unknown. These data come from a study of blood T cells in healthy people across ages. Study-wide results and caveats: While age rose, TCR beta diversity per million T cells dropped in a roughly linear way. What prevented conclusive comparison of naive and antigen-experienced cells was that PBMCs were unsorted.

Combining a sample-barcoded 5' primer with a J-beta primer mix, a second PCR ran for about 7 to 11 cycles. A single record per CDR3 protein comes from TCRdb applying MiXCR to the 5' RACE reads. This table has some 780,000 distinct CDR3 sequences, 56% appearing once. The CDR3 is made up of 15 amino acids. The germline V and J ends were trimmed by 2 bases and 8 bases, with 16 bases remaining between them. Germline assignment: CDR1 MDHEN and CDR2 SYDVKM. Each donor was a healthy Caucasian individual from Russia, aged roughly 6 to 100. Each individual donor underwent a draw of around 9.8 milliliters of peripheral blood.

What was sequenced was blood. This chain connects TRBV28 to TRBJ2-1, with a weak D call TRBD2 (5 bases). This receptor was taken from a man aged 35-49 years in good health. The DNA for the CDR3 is TGTGCCAGCAGTTTAGGAGGCAGCCGGGCGGATGAGCAGTTCTTC. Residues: CASSLGGSRADEQFF.